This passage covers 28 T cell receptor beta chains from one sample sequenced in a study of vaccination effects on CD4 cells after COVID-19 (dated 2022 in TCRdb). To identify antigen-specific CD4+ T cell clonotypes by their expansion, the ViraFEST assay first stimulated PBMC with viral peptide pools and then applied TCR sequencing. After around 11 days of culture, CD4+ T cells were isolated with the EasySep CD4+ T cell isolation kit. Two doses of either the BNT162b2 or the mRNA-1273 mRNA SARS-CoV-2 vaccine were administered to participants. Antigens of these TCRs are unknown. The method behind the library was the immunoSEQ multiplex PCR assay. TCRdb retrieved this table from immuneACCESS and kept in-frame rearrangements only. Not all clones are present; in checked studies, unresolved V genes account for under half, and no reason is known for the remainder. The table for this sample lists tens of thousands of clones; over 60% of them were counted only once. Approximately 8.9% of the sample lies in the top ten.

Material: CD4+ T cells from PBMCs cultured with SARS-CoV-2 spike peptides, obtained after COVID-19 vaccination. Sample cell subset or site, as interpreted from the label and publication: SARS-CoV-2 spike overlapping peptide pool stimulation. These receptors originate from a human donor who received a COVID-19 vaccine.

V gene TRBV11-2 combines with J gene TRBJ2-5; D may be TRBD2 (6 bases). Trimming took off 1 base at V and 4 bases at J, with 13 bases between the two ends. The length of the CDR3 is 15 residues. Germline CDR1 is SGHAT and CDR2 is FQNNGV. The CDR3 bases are TGTGCCAGCAGCTTAGGAGTGGGGGGAGGAGAGACCCAGTACTTC. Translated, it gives CASSLGVGGGETQYF.

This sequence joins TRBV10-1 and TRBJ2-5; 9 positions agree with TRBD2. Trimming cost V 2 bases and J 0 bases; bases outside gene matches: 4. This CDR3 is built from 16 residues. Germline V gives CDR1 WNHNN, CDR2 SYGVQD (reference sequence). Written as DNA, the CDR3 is TGCGCCAGCAGTGAGGGGCTAGCGGGGTACCAAGAGACCCAGTACTTC. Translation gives CASSEGLAGYQETQYF.

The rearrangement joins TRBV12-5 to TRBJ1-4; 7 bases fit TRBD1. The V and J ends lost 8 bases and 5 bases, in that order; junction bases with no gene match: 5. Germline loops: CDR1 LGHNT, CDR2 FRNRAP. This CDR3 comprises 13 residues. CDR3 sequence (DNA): TGTGCTAGTACCGGGACAGCGAATGAAAAACTGTTTTTT. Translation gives CASTGTANEKLFF.

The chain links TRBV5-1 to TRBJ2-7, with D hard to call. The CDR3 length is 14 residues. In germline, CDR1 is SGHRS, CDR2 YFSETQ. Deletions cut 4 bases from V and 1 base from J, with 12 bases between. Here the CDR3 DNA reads TGCGCCAGCAGCAAGACGGTCGCTTCCTACGAGCAGTACTTC. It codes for CASSKTVASYEQYF. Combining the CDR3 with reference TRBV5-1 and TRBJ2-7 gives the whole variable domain KAGVTQTPRYLIKTRGQQVTLSCSPISGHRSVSWYQQTPGQGLQFLFEYFSETQRNKGNFPGRFSGRQFSNSRSEMNVSTLELGDSALYLCASSKTVASYEQYFGPGTRLTVT.

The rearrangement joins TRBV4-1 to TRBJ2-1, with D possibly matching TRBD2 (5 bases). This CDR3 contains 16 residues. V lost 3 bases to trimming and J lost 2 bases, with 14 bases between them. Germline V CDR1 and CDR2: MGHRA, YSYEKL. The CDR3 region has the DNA TGCGCCAGCAGCCATTCTAGCATTAAAGCCTACAATGAGCAGTTCTTC. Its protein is CASSHSSIKAYNEQFF.

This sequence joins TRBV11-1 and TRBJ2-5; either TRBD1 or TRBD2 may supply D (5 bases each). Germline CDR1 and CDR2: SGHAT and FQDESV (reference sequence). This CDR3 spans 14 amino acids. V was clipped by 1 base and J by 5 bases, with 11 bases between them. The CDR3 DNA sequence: TGTGCCAGCAGCTTAGGTGGGGGAAGGGAGACCCAGTACTTC. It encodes CASSLGGGRETQYF.

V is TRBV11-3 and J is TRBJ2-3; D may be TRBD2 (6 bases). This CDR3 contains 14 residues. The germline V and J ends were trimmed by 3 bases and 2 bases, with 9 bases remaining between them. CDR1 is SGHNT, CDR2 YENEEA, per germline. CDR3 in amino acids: CASSFGGNTDTQYF. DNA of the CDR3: TGTGCCAGCAGCTTCGGCGGGAACACAGATACGCAGTATTTT.

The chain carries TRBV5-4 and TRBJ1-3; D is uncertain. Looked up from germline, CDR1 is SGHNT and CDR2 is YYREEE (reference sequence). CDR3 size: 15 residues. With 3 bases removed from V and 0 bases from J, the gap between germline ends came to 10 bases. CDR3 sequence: CASSSMGSSGNTIYF. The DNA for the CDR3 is TGTGCCAGCAGCTCGATGGGGAGCTCTGGAAACACCATATATTTT.

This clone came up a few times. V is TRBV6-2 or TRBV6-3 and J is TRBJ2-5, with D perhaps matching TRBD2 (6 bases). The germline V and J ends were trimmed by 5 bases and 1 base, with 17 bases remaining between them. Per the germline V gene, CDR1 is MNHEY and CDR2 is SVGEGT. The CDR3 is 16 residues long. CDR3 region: CASSKGAGSPQETQYF. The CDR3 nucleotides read TGTGCCAGCAGTAAAGGGGCGGGAAGCCCCCAAGAGACCCAGTACTTC.

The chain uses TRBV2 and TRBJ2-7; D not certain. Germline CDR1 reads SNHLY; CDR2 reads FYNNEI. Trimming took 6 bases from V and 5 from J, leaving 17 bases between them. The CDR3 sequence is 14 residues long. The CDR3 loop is CASSPPSLKNEQYF. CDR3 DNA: TGTGCCAGCAGCCCCCCCTCTCTTAAGAACGAGCAGTACTTC.

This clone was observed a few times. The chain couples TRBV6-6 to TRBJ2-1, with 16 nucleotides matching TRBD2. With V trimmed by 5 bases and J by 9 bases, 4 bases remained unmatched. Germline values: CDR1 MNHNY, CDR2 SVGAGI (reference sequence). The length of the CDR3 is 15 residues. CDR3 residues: CASSIGTSGGVEQFF. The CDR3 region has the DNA TGTGCCAGCAGTATTGGGACTAGCGGGGGGGTTGAGCAGTTCTTC.

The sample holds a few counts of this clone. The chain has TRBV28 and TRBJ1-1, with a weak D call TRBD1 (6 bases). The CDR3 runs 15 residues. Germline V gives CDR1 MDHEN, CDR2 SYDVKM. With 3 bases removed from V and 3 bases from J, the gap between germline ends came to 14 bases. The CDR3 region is CASSLAGGSDTEAFF. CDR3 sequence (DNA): TGTGCCAGCAGTTTGGCGGGGGGCTCGGACACTGAAGCTTTCTTT. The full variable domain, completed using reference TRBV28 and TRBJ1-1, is DVKVTQSSRYLVKRTGEKVFLECVQDMDHENMFWYRQDPGLGLRLIYFSYDVKMKEKGDIPEGYSVSREKKERFSLILESASTNQTSMYLCASSLAGGSDTEAFFGQGTRLTVV.

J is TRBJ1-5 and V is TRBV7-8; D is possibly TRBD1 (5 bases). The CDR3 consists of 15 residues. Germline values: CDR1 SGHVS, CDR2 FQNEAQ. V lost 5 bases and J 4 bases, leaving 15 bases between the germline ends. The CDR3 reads CASSTGRTKNQPQHF. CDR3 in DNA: TGTGCCAGCAGCACAGGCCGTACCAAAAATCAGCCCCAGCATTTT.

The CDR3 nucleotides are TGCAGCGTTGAAACTGGGGTGAACACCGGGGAGCTGTTTTTT. As protein: CSVETGVNTGELFF. The chain links TRBV29-1 to TRBJ2-2; D call uncertain. The CDR3 extends over 14 amino acids. In germline, CDR1 is SQVTM, CDR2 ANQGSEA. V dropped 2 bases and J dropped 1 base, with 8 bases sitting between them.

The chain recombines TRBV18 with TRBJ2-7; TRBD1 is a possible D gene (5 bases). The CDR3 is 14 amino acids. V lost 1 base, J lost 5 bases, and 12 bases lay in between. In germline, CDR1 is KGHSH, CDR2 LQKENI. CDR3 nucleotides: TGTGCCAGCTCACCACAGGGCAGGGCCCACGAGCAGTACTTC. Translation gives CASSPQGRAHEQYF.

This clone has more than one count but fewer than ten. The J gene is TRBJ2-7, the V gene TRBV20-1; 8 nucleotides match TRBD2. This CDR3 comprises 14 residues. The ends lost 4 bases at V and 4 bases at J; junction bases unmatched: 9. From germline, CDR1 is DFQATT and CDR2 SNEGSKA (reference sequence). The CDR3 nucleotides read TGCAGTGCTAATGATATAGCGGGGAGATACGAGCAGTACTTC. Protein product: CSANDIAGRYEQYF.

This CDR3 is CASSRQGTLNIQYF. The CDR3 DNA sequence: TGCGCCAGCAGCCGACAGGGGACCCTAAACATTCAGTACTTC. The rearrangement joins TRBV10-2 to TRBJ2-4, with 8 bases that match TRBD1. CDR1 WSHSY and CDR2 SAAADI come from the germline V gene. The CDR3 totals 14 residues. Trimming took 6 bases from V and 6 from J; bases not matched to a gene: 7.

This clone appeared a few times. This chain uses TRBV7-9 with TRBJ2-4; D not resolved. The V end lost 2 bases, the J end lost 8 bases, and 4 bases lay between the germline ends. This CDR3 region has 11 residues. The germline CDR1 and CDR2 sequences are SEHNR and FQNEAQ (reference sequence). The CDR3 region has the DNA TGTGCCAGCAGCTTAACGGACATTCAGTACTTC. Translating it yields CASSLTDIQYF.

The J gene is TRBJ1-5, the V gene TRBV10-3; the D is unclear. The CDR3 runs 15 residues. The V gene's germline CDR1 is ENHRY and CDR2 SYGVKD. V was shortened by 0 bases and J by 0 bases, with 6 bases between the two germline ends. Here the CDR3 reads CAISESWGSNQPQHF. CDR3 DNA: TGTGCCATCAGTGAGTCCTGGGGTAGCAATCAGCCCCAGCATTTT.

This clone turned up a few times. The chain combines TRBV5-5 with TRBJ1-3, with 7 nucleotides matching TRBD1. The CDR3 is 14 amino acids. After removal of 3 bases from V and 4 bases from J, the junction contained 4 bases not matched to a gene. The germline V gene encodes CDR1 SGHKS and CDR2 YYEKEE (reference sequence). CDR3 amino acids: CASSSLGQGNTIYF. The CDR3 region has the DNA TGTGCCAGCAGCTCCTTGGGACAGGGAAACACCATATATTTT. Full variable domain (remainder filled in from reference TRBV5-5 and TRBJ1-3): DAGVTQSPTHLIKTRGQQVTLRCSPISGHKSVSWYQQVLGQGPQFIFQYYEKEERGRGNFPDRFSARQFPNYSSELNVNALLLGDSALYLCASSSLGQGNTIYFGEGSWLTVV.

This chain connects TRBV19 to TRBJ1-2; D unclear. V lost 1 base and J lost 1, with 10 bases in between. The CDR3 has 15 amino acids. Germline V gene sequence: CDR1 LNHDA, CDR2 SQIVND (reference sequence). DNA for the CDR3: TGTGCCAGTAGTATAGCTAACGGAATTAACTATGGCTACACCTTC. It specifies CASSIANGINYGYTF.

CDR3 protein: CASSTRQGGEQYF. The CDR3 bases are TGTGCCAGCAGCACCCGACAGGGCGGCGAGCAGTACTTC. The rearrangement links TRBV5-4 to TRBJ2-7; 7 bases line up with TRBD1. Germline V lookup: CDR1 SGHNT, CDR2 YYREEE (reference sequence). The J segment lost 6 bases and the V segment lost 4 bases, leaving 7 bases of the junction unmatched. The CDR3 spans 13 residues. Full variable domain (outside the CDR3, taken from reference TRBV5-4 and TRBJ2-7): ETGVTQSPTHLIKTRGQQVTLRCSSQSGHNTVSWYQQALGQGPQFIFQYYREEENGRGNFPPRFSGLQFPNYSSELNVNALELDDSALYLCASSTRQGGEQYFGPGTRLTVT.

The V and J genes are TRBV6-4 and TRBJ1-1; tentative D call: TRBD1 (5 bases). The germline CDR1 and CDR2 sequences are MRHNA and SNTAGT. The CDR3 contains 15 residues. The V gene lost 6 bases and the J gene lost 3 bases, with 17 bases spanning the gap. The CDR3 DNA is TGTGCCAGCAGCGTCGTCCGGGGCTGGGACACTGAAGCTTTCTTT. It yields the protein CASSVVRGWDTEAFF.

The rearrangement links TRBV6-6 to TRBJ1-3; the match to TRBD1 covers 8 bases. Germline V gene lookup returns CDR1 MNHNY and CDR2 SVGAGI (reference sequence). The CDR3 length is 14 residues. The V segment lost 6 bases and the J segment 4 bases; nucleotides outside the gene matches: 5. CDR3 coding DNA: TGTGCCAGCAGCCTCAGGGGGCCCGGAAACACCATATATTTT. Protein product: CASSLRGPGNTIYF.

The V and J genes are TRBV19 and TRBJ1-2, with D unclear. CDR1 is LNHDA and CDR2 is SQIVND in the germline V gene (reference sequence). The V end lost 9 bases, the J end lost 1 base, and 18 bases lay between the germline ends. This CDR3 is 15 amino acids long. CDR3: CASTTPSGINYGYTF. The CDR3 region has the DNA TGTGCCAGCACGACTCCCAGCGGCATTAACTATGGCTACACCTTC.

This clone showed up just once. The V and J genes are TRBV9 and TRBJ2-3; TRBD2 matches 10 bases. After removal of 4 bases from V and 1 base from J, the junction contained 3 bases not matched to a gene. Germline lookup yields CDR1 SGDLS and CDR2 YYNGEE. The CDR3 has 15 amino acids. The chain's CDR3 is CASSNLAGGTDTQYF. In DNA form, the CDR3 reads TGTGCCAGCAGCAACCTAGCGGGGGGCACAGATACGCAGTATTTT.

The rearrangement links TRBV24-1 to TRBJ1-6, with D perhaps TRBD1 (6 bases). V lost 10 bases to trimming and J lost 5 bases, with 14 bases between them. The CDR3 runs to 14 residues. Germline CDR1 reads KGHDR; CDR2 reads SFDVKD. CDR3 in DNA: TGTGCCACGAGCGAGGGGGGGAATAATTCACCCCTCCACTTT. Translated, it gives CATSEGGNNSPLHF.

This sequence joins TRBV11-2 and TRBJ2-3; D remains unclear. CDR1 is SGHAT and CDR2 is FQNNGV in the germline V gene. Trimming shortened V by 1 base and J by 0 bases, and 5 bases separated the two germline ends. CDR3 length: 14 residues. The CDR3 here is CASSLAPSTDTQYF. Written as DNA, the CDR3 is TGTGCCAGCAGCTTAGCGCCTAGCACAGATACGCAGTATTTT.